This T cell receptor (beta chain) was captured in a study of cytomegalovirus exposure and HLA in healthy donors (TCRdb year 2017). For the wider study: According to a later analysis, one platform produced both the roughly 110 validation repertoires and the 720 or so repertoires of the first cohort. The study combined high-throughput TCR immunosequencing, statistical association of individual TCRs with disease status, and machine learning to predict cytomegalovirus infection status. A separate validation cohort of roughly 120 different subjects was used in addition to the 666-subject first cohort. The study was designed to test whether signatures of past pathogen exposure could be identified by cataloging public T cell receptors.

The donors were included in the validation cohort of approximately 130 subjects, a group kept apart from the roughly 670-subject first cohort. Points the paper makes about the study in general: A total of some 180 TCR beta chains were listed by the study as associated with cytomegalovirus. In vitro tests confirmed that three of the cytomegalovirus-associated TCR beta chains recognize cytomegalovirus antigens. A later analysis had no HLA typing for the validation cohort, so co-occurrence there was scored across all 110 or so repertoires. Most TCR sequences were seen in very few donors, while some public TCRs were found in many individuals. In a later analysis, TCRs clustered in the first cohort were found to also tend to co-occur in the 120 validation repertoires, with 94% of cluster scores above 0. The authors suggested that the approach could potentially be generalized to other disease states and immunological phenotypes. The classifier was reported to diagnose cytomegalovirus status with high specificity and sensitivity in both the original and validation cohorts.

The cysteine opens and the phenylalanine closes a CDR3 of 13 amino acids. Only the CDR3 part of the read is kept: 39 bases, read in frame from the first base. From V the trimming removes 4 bases and from J it removes 4 bases, while the gene matches leave 2 bases of the junction unaccounted for. The germline V gene (reference sequence) provides CDR1 MNHEY and CDR2 SMNVEV. This clone appeared a single time. Its antigen remains undetermined. No base quality information exists; no much larger clone differs at one position. The library was obtained by the immunoSEQ multiplex PCR assay. In the original analysis: To diagnose cytomegalovirus status from the catalog of TCR beta chain sequences, a statistical classification framework was built. Entries here come from immuneACCESS through TCRdb and include only in-frame sequences with V and J called. Some clones fail to appear in such tables; in the studies checked, an unresolved V gene covers under half of the shortfall, and the cause of the remainder is unknown. V and J calls and clone size come straight from that table; D and trimming were deduced from the DNA. A total of around 260,000 clones appear in this sample, roughly 87% of them only once. Around 3.1% of the sample goes to the ten largest clones.

This TCR was sampled from a woman aged 30 to 39 in good health and CMV-seronegative. The chain is encoded by TRBV27 joined to TRBJ2-7; 9 junctional bases match TRBD1. Sequenced sample: PBMCs. Here the CDR3 is given as CASSWGQGYEQYF. The nucleotides read TGTGCCAGCAGTTGGGGACAGGGATACGAGCAGTACTTC.